These 14 T cell receptor beta chains share one sample of origin, sequenced in a study of post-analysis software for immune sequencing data. Study-level results: In patients, five TRBV segments were more frequent than in controls, with TRBV5-6, TRBV5-1 and TRBV20-1 among them.

Antigens for these TCRs are unknown. Incorporated into the TCR beta cDNA libraries were unique molecular identifiers, which served to reduce PCR and sequencing biases. TCRdb called the PCR reads again in MiXCR, with one record for every CDR3 protein. The sample contains 750,000 to 900,000 distinct CDR3 sequences, 40% to 55% of which appear only once. The specimen sequenced was blood. Receptor source: a girl aged 10-17 years with multiple sclerosis.

This clonotype was seen only a few times. J is TRBJ1-2 and V is TRBV7-2; 10 nucleotides align to TRBD1. CDR1 and CDR2 (germline): SGHTA, FQGNSA. After removal of 5 bases from V and 5 bases from J, the junction contained 5 bases not matched to a gene. This CDR3 has 14 residues. In DNA, the CDR3 is TGTGCCAGCAGCGTGGGACAGGGGCTTTATGGCTACACCTTC. It is translated as CASSVGQGLYGYTF. The full variable domain, rest sourced from reference TRBV7-2 and TRBJ1-2, is GAGVSQSPSNKVTEKGKDVELRCDPISGHTALYWYRQSLGQGLEFLIYFQGNSAPDKSGLPSDRFSAERTGGSVSTLTIQRTQQEDSAVYLCASSVGQGLYGYTFGSGTRLTVV.

This sequence joins TRBV5-1 and TRBJ2-7; TRBD2 aligns across 7 bases. The DNA matches TRBJ2-5 better at its end, which makes the J call doubtful. The length of the CDR3 is 15 residues. CDR1 SGHRS and CDR2 YFSETQ come from the germline V gene. The CDR3 sequence is CASSLVAGQRETQYF. The CDR3 DNA is TGCGCCAGCAGCTTGGTAGCGGGCCAGAGGGAGACCCAGTACTTC.

This clonotype was observed a handful of times. J is TRBJ2-7 and V is TRBV28; weak D call: TRBD2 (6 bases). The germline gives CDR1 MDHEN, CDR2 SYDVKM. This CDR3 comprises 14 residues. V lost 6 bases, J lost 2 bases, and 14 bases lay in between. In nucleotides, the CDR3 is TGTGCCAGCAGACGGGGGACGCCCACCTACGAGCAGTACTTC. Encoded protein: CASRRGTPTYEQYF.

The V gene is TRBV3-1, the J gene TRBJ1-2, with a tentative D call TRBD1 (5 bases). CDR1 is LGHDT, CDR2 YNNKEL, per germline (reference sequence). The V and J ends lost 2 bases and 7 bases respectively, with 14 bases between them. The CDR3 spans 14 residues. The CDR3 loop is CASSQSGSGTGYTF. CDR3 DNA sequence: TGTGCCAGCAGCCAAAGTGGCAGTGGGACTGGCTACACCTTC.

This clonotype was observed a single time. The genes are TRBV15 and TRBJ1-2; 9 positions match TRBD1. V gave up 1 base and J gave up 13 bases; unmatched junction bases: 10. Germline-derived CDR1 and CDR2 are LNHNV and YYDKDF (reference sequence). The CDR3 is 14 residues long. The DNA for the CDR3 is TGTGCCACCAGCAGAGCCGGGACAGGGACCATTAGCACCTTC. Its translation: CATSRAGTGTISTF.

This clonotype was picked up one time. The junction and the germline gene differ at one end; a read error may be behind it. The chain has TRBV28 and TRBJ1-4, with 7 bases matching TRBD1. Germline CDR1 and CDR2: MDHEN and SYDVKM. The CDR3 is 16 amino acids. This CDR3 reads CASTWDSSPTNEKRFF. The CDR3 DNA sequence: TGTGCCAGCACCTGGGACAGTAGTCCAACTAATGAAAAACGGTTTTTT.

This clonotype was detected only a few times. The chain links TRBV6-2 or TRBV6-3 to TRBJ2-1; 7 nucleotides align to TRBD1. Germline V gives CDR1 MNHEY, CDR2 SVGEGT. Trimming cost V 1 base and J 4 bases; bases outside gene matches: 4. The CDR3 loop spans 15 amino acids. CDR3 coding DNA: TGTGCCAGCAGTTACTTCGACAGGGAGTACAATGAGCAGTTCTTC. This encodes CASSYFDREYNEQFF.

This clonotype was seen just once. J is TRBJ2-3 and V is TRBV3-1, with TRBD2 matching 7 bases. CDR1 and CDR2 (germline): LGHDT, YNNKEL (reference sequence). The CDR3 length is 18 residues. The junction had 15 bases not matched to a gene; V was cut back by 1 base and J by 5 bases. CDR3 in amino acids: CASSQGARTSVIGDTQYF. DNA for the CDR3: TGTGCCAGCAGCCAAGGCGCCCGGACTAGTGTTATAGGAGATACGCAGTATTTT.

This clonotype was seen only a few times. The chain carries TRBV12-3 or TRBV12-4 and TRBJ1-2; D may be TRBD1 (5 bases). This CDR3 contains 15 residues. Trimming shortened V by 3 bases and J by 2 bases, and 13 bases separated the two germline ends. The CDR3 DNA reads TGTGCCAGCAGTTTGAGGCAGGGATCCAACTATGGCTACACCTTC. Encoded protein: CASSLRQGSNYGYTF.

The gene calls are TRBV12-3 or TRBV12-4 and TRBJ2-5; 9 nucleotides line up with TRBD2. The J segment lost 3 bases and the V segment lost 3 bases, leaving 5 bases of the junction unmatched. This CDR3 contains 15 residues. The CDR3 here is CASSLAGTSKETQYF. The CDR3, as DNA: TGTGCCAGCAGTTTGGCCGGGACTAGCAAAGAGACCCAGTACTTC.

The V call is TRBV12-3 or TRBV12-4, the J call TRBJ2-3, with TRBD2 matching over 7 bases. The trim removed 3 bases at V and 2 bases at J, leaving 5 bases unmatched. This CDR3 contains 15 residues. CDR3 region: CASSFPAGPTDTQYF. The DNA for the CDR3 is TGTGCCAGCAGTTTCCCAGCGGGGCCCACAGATACGCAGTATTTT.

A few counts support this clonotype. CDR3 loop: CASSREGSEQFF. CDR3 DNA sequence: TGCGCCAGCTCCCGTGAAGGGAGTGAGCAGTTCTTC. The rearrangement links TRBV5-1 to TRBJ2-1; D possibly corresponds to TRBD2 (5 bases). There are 12 residues in the CDR3. Trimming cost V 7 bases and J 9 bases, with 14 bases left between them. Germline lookup yields CDR1 SGHRS and CDR2 YFSETQ.

The chain uses TRBV6-1 and TRBJ2-7; D not certain. This CDR3 region has 15 residues. Per the germline V gene, CDR1 is MNHNS and CDR2 is SASEGT. V was trimmed by 6 bases and J by 0 bases, leaving 15 bases between them. The CDR3 DNA reads TGTGCCAGCAGCATTGGGCAGGACCGCTCCTACGAGCAGTACTTC. The encoded protein is CASSIGQDRSYEQYF.

In its sample, this clonotype was seen a few times. The chain employs TRBV10-3 and TRBJ2-7; D is undetermined. Looked up from germline, CDR1 is ENHRY and CDR2 is SYGVKD. V dropped 0 bases and J dropped 0 bases, with 9 bases sitting between them. The CDR3 sequence is 15 residues long. For the CDR3, the DNA is TGTGCCATCAGTGAGTCGGACGGAAACTCCTACGAGCAGTACTTC. This codes for CAISESDGNSYEQYF.